The 10 T cell receptor beta chains presented below share a single source sample, sequenced in a study of T-cell reconstitution after alpha-beta-depleted transplantation in children. Unique molecular identifiers featured in how the TCRbeta library was prepared. TCRdb re-analysed the PCR reads in MiXCR, keeping a single row per CDR3 protein. The table lists about a million distinct CDR3 sequences, roughly 31% of them singletons. The specimen was PBMCs, mostly from graft donor cells, collected 360 days after TCRalphabeta/CD19-depleted stem cell transplant. The receptors come from a boy under two years old who had a stem cell transplant for SCID, so the T cells may come from the graft donor.

CDR3 sequence (DNA): TGTGCCAGCAGGCGGGACTCCAACACAGATACGCAGTATTTT. Amino acids: CASRRDSNTDTQYF. V and J are TRBV6-1 and TRBJ2-3, with D possibly TRBD2 on 6 matching bases. Trimming removed 6 bases from V and 2 bases from J, with 12 bases in between. The length of the CDR3 is 14 residues. CDR1 and CDR2 from the germline V gene are MNHNS and SASEGT.

This chain links TRBV7-6 with TRBJ2-2; perhaps TRBD2 as D (6 bases). This CDR3 is built from 14 residues. Germline CDR1 reads SGHVS; CDR2 reads FNYEAQ. With 5 bases removed from V and 4 bases from J, the gap between germline ends came to 11 bases. In DNA form, the CDR3 reads TGTGCCAGCAGCCAGGGACTGAGCACCGGGGAGCTGTTTTTT. It specifies CASSQGLSTGELFF.

The chain combines TRBV14 with TRBJ1-2; 8 nucleotides line up with TRBD1. The CDR3 totals 14 residues. The J segment lost 4 bases and the V segment lost 8 bases, leaving 9 bases of the junction unmatched. Germline assignment: CDR1 SGHDN and CDR2 FVKESK. For the CDR3, the DNA is TGTGCCAGCTCGACAGGGGTCACGCTCTATGGCTACACCTTC. The encoded protein is CASSTGVTLYGYTF.

The gene calls are TRBV10-2 and TRBJ2-3; 8 positions match TRBD2. Looked up from germline, CDR1 is WSHSY and CDR2 is SAAADI. Losses at the gene ends were 7 bases for V and 0 bases for J; bases not matched to a gene: 15. This CDR3 has 18 residues. The CDR3 loop reads CASIPYGASGPSTDTQYF. The CDR3 DNA reads TGCGCCAGCATCCCCTACGGGGCTAGCGGGCCTAGCACAGATACGCAGTATTTT.

The chain uses TRBV12-3 or TRBV12-4 and TRBJ1-2; tentatively, D is TRBD1 (6 bases). This CDR3 has 14 residues. Trimming took 3 bases from V and 6 from J, leaving 14 bases between them. The DNA for the CDR3 is TGTGCCAGCAGTTTTCAGGGGACCTCTAATGGCTACACCTTC. As protein: CASSFQGTSNGYTF.

This clonotype was detected a few times. The V gene is TRBV20-1, the J gene TRBJ2-3; TRBD1 aligns across 7 bases. Germline V gives CDR1 DFQATT, CDR2 SNEGSKA (reference sequence). J lost 6 bases, V lost 7 bases, and 10 bases had no gene match. This CDR3 is built from 13 residues. CDR3 in amino acids: CSGAPLRGDTQYF. The CDR3 coding sequence is TGCAGTGGCGCGCCCCTCAGGGGGGATACGCAGTATTTT.

This chain connects TRBV5-5 to TRBJ2-1, with D perhaps matching TRBD1 (5 bases). The germline V gene has CDR1 SGHKS and CDR2 YYEKEE (reference sequence). Between the trimmed V and J ends, which lost 2 bases and 3 bases, there was a span of 21 bases. CDR3 length: 18 amino acids. This chain's CDR3 is CASSFETAVLFYYNEQFF. The CDR3 nucleotides read TGTGCCAGCAGCTTCGAGACAGCCGTTCTCTTCTACTACAATGAGCAGTTCTTC.

The rearrangement links TRBV7-2 to TRBJ2-5; perhaps TRBD2 as D (7 bases). Germline CDR1 and CDR2: SGHTA and FQGNSA. Trimming cost V 5 bases and J 0 bases, with 16 bases left between them. The CDR3 is 16 amino acids. CDR3: CASSPFRGAYQETQYF. The CDR3 DNA reads as TGTGCCAGCAGCCCGTTTCGGGGGGCCTACCAAGAGACCCAGTACTTC.

This chain uses TRBV6-1 with TRBJ2-7, with a tentative D call TRBD1 (6 bases). Germline V gene sequence: CDR1 MNHNS, CDR2 SASEGT. The CDR3 is made up of 13 amino acids. The V gene lost 5 bases and the J gene lost 5 bases, with 13 bases spanning the gap. This chain's CDR3 is CASSQTGLDEQYF. The CDR3 nucleotides read TGTGCCAGCAGTCAGACAGGTCTCGACGAGCAGTACTTC.

The chain uses TRBV15 and TRBJ1-4; a possible D gene is TRBD1 (5 bases). Between the trimmed V and J ends, which lost 1 base and 8 bases, there was a span of 17 bases. From germline, CDR1 is LNHNV and CDR2 YYDKDF (reference sequence). The CDR3 has 16 residues. CDR3 loop: CATSRGGDPPQEKLFF. The CDR3 coding sequence is TGTGCCACCAGCAGAGGGGGGGACCCCCCCCAGGAAAAACTGTTTTTT.